These T cell receptor beta chains were read from a single sample in a study of tumor-infiltrating lymphocytes in oesophageal squamous cell carcinoma. TCRdb re-called the PCR reads with MiXCR, one entry per CDR3 protein. This table has about 12,000 distinct CDR3 sequences, 55% to 65% appearing once. The sample consisted of esophageal tumor tissue. Receptor source: a female donor with esophageal squamous cell carcinoma. Both conserved end residues are part of each CDR3. Each record gives: J gene, V gene, D gene, clone size, CDR3 DNA, CDR3 protein. A D gene is named only where the DNA matches it firmly. Expanded clones get a size class; other rows say once, few or many, or leave the size out.

>TRBJ2-5|TRBV28|.|.
TGTGCCACCAGTTCAAGAGAGACCCAGTACTTC
CATSSRETQYF
>TRBJ1-1|TRBV7-3|.|few
TGTGCCAGCAGCCACACCGGGGGGCTGAACACTGAAGCTTTCTTT
CASSHTGGLNTEAFF
>TRBJ1-3|TRBV19|.|few
TGTGCCAGTAGTGTCACAGGGAGCTCTGGAAACACCATATATTTT
CASSVTGSSGNTIYF
>TRBJ2-2|TRBV18|TRBD2|.
TGTGCCAGCTCACCACATCCTAGCGGGGGCACCGGGGAGCTGTTTTTT
CASSPHPSGGTGELFF
>TRBJ2-1|TRBV6-5|.|.
TGTGCCAGCAGTTATGGGGAGTTGAATGAGCAGTTCTTC
CASSYGELNEQFF
>TRBJ2-1|TRBV19|TRBD1|medium-sized
TGTGCCAGTAGTATTAGTCGGGACAGGAACAATGAGCAGTTCTTC
CASSISRDRNNEQFF
>TRBJ2-1|TRBV6-5|TRBD1|.
TGTGCCAGCGGATTGGGGACAGCGGATGTCAATGAGCAGTTCTTC
CASGLGTADVNEQFF
>TRBJ2-5|TRBV7-9|.|few
TGTGCCAGCAGCTCCAGCGGGCAAGAGACCCAGTACTTC
CASSSSGQETQYF
>TRBJ1-5|TRBV28|.|.
TGTGCCAGCAGTTTATCGGGAAGCAATCAGCCCCAGCATTTT
CASSLSGSNQPQHF
>TRBJ1-5|TRBV20-1|TRBD1|.
TGCAGTGCTAGTGACAGGGCCCCCGATCAGCCCCAGCATTTT
CSASDRAPDQPQHF
>TRBJ2-7|TRBV5-6|TRBD1|many
TGTGCCAGCAGCTTGGAATCCGGCAGGGGGCTGGTCGGAAAATACGAGCAGTACTTC
CASSLESGRGLVGKYEQYF
>TRBJ2-1|TRBV28|.|.
TGTGCCAGCAGAGTAGGTAGTGTCAATGAGCAGTTCTTC
CASRVGSVNEQFF
>TRBJ2-2|TRBV12-5|TRBD2|.
TGTGCTAGTGGTTTGATCCTAACCGCTAGCGGGCCCGGGGAGCTGTTTTTT
CASGLILTASGPGELFF
>TRBJ1-1|TRBV10-2|.|.
TGCGCCAGCAGGGCACAGCTTATGAACACTGAAGCTTTCTTT
CASRAQLMNTEAFF
>TRBJ2-7|TRBV24-1|TRBD2|.
TGTGCCACCAGTGGGGCGACTAGCGAAAATGAGCAGTACTTC
CATSGATSENEQYF
>TRBJ2-5|TRBV6-2/TRBV6-3|.|.
TGTGCCAGCAGTTCGCCCGCAGGGGGGATACAAGAGACCCAGTACTTC
CASSSPAGGIQETQYF
>TRBJ2-4|TRBV7-2|.|.
TGTGCCAGCAGCTTAGGAGGTATGGGGCAGTACTTC
CASSLGGMGQYF
>TRBJ2-5|TRBV5-4|TRBD1|.
TGTGCCAGCAGCTCGGGACAGAACACCGGGGAGCTGTACTTC
CASSSGQNTGELYF
>TRBJ2-3|TRBV7-2|.|.
TGTGCCAGCAGCTGGTTTAGCACAGATACGCAGTATTTT
CASSWFSTDTQYF
>TRBJ1-2|TRBV24-1|TRBD1|.
TGTGCCACCAGTGATGGACAGGGGGCGCTTGGCTACACCTTC
CATSDGQGALGYTF
>TRBJ2-5|TRBV7-2|.|.
TGTGCCAGCAGTCTCGGGGCAGGCAATAAAGAGACCCAGTACTTC
CASSLGAGNKETQYF
>TRBJ2-1|TRBV6-1|TRBD1|.
TGTGCCAGCAGTCTGACAGGGGGGGGAGCTGAGCAGTTCTTC
CASSLTGGGAEQFF
>TRBJ2-5|TRBV12-3/TRBV12-4|.|.
TGTGCCAGCAGTTTCGCCAGTGGGAAAGAGACCCAGTACTTC
CASSFASGKETQYF
>TRBJ2-1|TRBV12-3/TRBV12-4|.|.
TGTGCCAGCAGTGCCCCTCACCGGGGCTACAATGAGCAGTTCTTC
CASSAPHRGYNEQFF
>TRBJ2-1|TRBV28|TRBD2|many
TGTGCCAGCAGTTTCCCCCGGGCTCTTTCAAGCGGGGGCTACAATGAGCAGTTCTTC
CASSFPRALSSGGYNEQFF
>TRBJ2-1|TRBV11-2|.|.
TGTGCCAGCAGCTTAGGAACAGGGAATGAGCAGTTCTTC
CASSLGTGNEQFF
>TRBJ2-5|TRBV12-3/TRBV12-4|.|.
TGTGCCAGCAGTTCCCCCCCCGTAAAGCAGTACTTC
CASSSPPVKQYF
>TRBJ2-3|TRBV12-3/TRBV12-4|TRBD2|few
TGTGCCAGCAGTTTCTTACGGACTAGCATTCCAGATACGCAGTATTTT
CASSFLRTSIPDTQYF
>TRBJ2-7|TRBV12-3/TRBV12-4|.|.
TGTGCCAGCAGTTTAGGACCCTCTGACGAGCAGTACTTC
CASSLGPSDEQYF
>TRBJ2-7|TRBV6-1|.|few
TGTGCCAGCAGTGAAGGGTTAAGGAGCAATGAGCAGTACTTC
CASSEGLRSNEQYF
>TRBJ1-2|TRBV7-9|.|.
TGTGCCAGCAGCTTAGCTATCAGTGCTGAGGGCTACACCTTC
CASSLAISAEGYTF
>TRBJ2-1|TRBV6-1|.|.
.
CASSWGFGTGGKNSPLHF
>TRBJ2-5|TRBV6-6|TRBD1|.
TGTGCCAGCACCCGTGGGGGACAGGGATATGGGACCCAGTACTTC
CASTRGGQGYGTQYF
>TRBJ2-2|TRBV7-6|TRBD1|large
TGTGCCAGCAGCTTAATGCGCGGAGACAGGGCCCACACCGGGGAGCTGTTTTTT
CASSLMRGDRAHTGELFF
>TRBJ2-7|TRBV7-8|TRBD2|medium-sized
TGTGCCAGCAGCCCGAAACCGGGACTAGCGGGAGGCGAGCAGTACTTC
CASSPKPGLAGGEQYF
>TRBJ2-5|TRBV27|.|medium-sized
TGTGCCAGCAGTTCCTTCCAAGACGCCCAGTACTTC
CASSSFQDAQYF
>TRBJ2-7|TRBV12-3/TRBV12-4|.|few
TGTGCCAGCAGTTCCTACTACGAGCAGTACTTC
CASSSYYEQYF
>TRBJ1-2|TRBV12-3/TRBV12-4|TRBD1|.
TGTGCCAGCAGTTTAGAACAGGGGTCAGGAGGCTACACCTTC
CASSLEQGSGGYTF
>TRBJ2-7|TRBV6-9|TRBD1|.
TGTGCCAGCAGTTACGACAGGGGGCACCGTCCCTACAATGAGCAGTACTTC
CASSYDRGHRPYNEQYF
>TRBJ2-7|TRBV12-3/TRBV12-4|.|.
TGTGCCAGCAGTAACCTCCGGGACGGGACCTACGAGCAGTACTTC
CASSNLRDGTYEQYF
>TRBJ1-2|TRBV7-3|.|once
TGTGCCAGCAGCTTAGGTGAGGTCCCTTCACAGGGCCTCTATGGCTACACCTTC
CASSLGEVPSQGLYGYTF
>TRBJ2-3|TRBV6-1|.|.
TGTGCCAGCAGTGAGGGGGCGGGGAGCACAGATACGCAGTATTTT
CASSEGAGSTDTQYF
>TRBJ2-7|TRBV11-2|.|.
TGTGCCAGCAGCCCAGCGCGGGCCCCGGGCTACGAGCAGTACTTC
CASSPARAPGYEQYF
>TRBJ2-6|TRBV12-3/TRBV12-4|.|few
TGTGCCAGCAGTTCGTGGAACTGGCTCTCTGGGGCCAACGTCCTGACTTTC
CASSSWNWLSGANVLTF
>TRBJ2-7|TRBV27|TRBD1|many
TGTGCCAGCAGCATCCAAACAGGGGGCGAGCAGTACTTC
CASSIQTGGEQYF
>TRBJ2-3|TRBV24-1|TRBD1|.
TGTGCCACCAGTGAGGCAGGGGGCGGCACAGATACGCAGTATTTT
CATSEAGGGTDTQYF
>TRBJ2-1|TRBV25-1|TRBD2|.
TGTGCCACCAAGCCCAGCGGGATAACCAATGAGCAGTTCTTC
CATKPSGITNEQFF
>TRBJ2-4|TRBV7-6|.|.
TGTGCCAGCAGCTTAGGGTCAGGCCTCAAAAACATTCAGTACTTC
CASSLGSGLKNIQYF
>TRBJ2-3|TRBV12-3/TRBV12-4|.|.
TGTGCCAGCAGTTTTCTTCATGGGAGCAGCACAGATACGCAGTATTTT
CASSFLHGSSTDTQYF
>TRBJ2-7|TRBV7-3|.|.
TGTGCCAGCAGCTCCCTGGGGTTTGGGGACGAGCAGTACTTC
CASSSLGFGDEQYF
>TRBJ2-3|TRBV6-1|.|few
TGTGCCAGCAGCTCCCCGTCAGATACGCAGTATTTT
CASSSPSDTQYF